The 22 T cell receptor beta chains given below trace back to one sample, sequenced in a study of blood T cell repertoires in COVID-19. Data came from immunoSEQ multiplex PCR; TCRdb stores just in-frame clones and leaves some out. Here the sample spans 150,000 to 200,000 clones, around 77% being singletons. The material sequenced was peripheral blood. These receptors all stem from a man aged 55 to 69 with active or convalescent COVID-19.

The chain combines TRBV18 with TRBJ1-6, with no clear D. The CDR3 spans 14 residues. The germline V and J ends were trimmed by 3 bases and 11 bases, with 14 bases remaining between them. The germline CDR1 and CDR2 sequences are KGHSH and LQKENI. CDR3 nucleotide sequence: TGTGCCAGCTCACCTACTTCGCAGGAGGCACCCCTCCACTTT. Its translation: CASSPTSQEAPLHF.

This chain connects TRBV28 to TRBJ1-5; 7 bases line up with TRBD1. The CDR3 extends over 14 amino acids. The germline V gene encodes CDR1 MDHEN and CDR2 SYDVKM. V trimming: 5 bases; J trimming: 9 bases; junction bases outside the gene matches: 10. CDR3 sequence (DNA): TGTGCCAGCAGTGCCGGGACAGTGTATCGGCCCCAGCATTTT. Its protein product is CASSAGTVYRPQHF.

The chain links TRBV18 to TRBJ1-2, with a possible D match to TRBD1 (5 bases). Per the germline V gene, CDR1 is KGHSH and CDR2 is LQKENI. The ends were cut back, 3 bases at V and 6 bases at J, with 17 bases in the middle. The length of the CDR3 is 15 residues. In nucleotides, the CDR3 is TGTGCCAGCTCACCCGCGCAGGGATCACCGCATGGCTACACCTTC. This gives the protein CASSPAQGSPHGYTF.

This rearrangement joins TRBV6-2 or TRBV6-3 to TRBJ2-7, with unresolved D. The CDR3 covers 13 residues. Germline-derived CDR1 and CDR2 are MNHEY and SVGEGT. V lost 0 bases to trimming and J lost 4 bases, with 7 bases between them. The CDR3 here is CASSYSNEYEQYF. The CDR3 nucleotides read TGTGCCAGCAGTTACTCGAACGAGTACGAGCAGTACTTC.

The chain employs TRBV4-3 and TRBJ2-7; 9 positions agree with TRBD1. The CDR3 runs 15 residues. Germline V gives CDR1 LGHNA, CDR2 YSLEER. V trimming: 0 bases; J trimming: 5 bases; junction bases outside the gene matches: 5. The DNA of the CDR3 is TGCGCCAGCAGCCAAGATGGGAGACAGGGGGACGAGCAGTACTTC. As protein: CASSQDGRQGDEQYF.

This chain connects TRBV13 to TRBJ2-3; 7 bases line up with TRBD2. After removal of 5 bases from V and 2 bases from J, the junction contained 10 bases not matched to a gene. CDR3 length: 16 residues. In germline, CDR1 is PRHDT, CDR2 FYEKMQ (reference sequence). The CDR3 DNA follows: TGTGCCAGCAGCCCCCTAAGGGAGGGAATCACAGATACGCAGTATTTT. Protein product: CASSPLREGITDTQYF. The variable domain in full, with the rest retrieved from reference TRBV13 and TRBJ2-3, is AAGVIQSPRHLIKEKRETATLKCYPIPRHDTVYWYQQGPGQDPQFLISFYEKMQSDKGSIPDRFSAQQFSDYHSELNMSSLELGDSALYFCASSPLREGITDTQYFGPGTRLTVL.

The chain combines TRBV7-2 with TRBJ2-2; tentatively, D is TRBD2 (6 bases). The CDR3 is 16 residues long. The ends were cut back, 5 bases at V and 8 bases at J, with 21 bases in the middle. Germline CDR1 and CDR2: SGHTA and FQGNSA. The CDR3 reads CASSPTGAGPIGELFF. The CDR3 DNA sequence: TGTGCCAGCAGCCCAACCGGCGCGGGGCCGATAGGGGAGCTGTTTTTT.

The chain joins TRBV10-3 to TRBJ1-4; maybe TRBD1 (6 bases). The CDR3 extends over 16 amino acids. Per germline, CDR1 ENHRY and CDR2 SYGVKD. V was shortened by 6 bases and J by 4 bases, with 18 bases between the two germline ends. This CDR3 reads CAIREQGEIGNEKLFF. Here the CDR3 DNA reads TGTGCCATCAGGGAACAGGGTGAAATTGGTAATGAAAAACTGTTTTTT.

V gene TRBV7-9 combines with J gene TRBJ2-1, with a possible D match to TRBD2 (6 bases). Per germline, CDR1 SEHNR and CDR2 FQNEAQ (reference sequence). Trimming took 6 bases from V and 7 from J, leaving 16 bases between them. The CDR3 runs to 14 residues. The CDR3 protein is CASSYLPRGNEQFF. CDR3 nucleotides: TGTGCCAGCAGTTACCTACCACGGGGGAATGAGCAGTTCTTC.

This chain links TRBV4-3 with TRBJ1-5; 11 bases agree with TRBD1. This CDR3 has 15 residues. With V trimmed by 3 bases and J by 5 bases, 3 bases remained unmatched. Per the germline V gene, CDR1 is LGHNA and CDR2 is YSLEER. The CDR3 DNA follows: TGCGCCAGCAGCCAGGGGACAGGGGGTTATCAGCCCCAGCATTTT. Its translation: CASSQGTGGYQPQHF.

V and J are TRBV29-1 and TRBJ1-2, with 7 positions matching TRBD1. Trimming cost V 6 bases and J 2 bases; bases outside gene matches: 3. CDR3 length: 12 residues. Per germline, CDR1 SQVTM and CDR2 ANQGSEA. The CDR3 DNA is TGCAGCGTATTGACAGGGAACTATGGCTACACCTTC. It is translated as CSVLTGNYGYTF.

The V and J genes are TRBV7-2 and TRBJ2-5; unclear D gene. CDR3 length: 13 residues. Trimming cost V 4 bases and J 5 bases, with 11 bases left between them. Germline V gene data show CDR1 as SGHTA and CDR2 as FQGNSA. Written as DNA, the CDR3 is TGTGCCAGCAGCTCCAAGGTCGGGGAGACCCAGTACTTC. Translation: CASSSKVGETQYF.

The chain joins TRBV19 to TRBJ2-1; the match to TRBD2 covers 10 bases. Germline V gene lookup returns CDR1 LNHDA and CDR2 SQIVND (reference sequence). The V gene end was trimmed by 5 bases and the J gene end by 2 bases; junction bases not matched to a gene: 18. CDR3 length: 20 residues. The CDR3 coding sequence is TGTGCCAGTAGTCGGACGGCGGGGTTCCAGCGGGAGGGCCCCTACAATGAGCAGTTCTTC. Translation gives CASSRTAGFQREGPYNEQFF.

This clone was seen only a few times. Here the CDR3 DNA reads TGTGCCAGTCAAATCGAGACAGGATTACAGCCCCAGCATTTT. Residues: CASQIETGLQPQHF. The chain recombines TRBV19 with TRBJ1-5; D is perhaps TRBD1 (6 bases). Trimming cost V 8 bases and J 7 bases, with 18 bases left between them. CDR1 is LNHDA and CDR2 is SQIVND in the germline V gene (reference sequence). The CDR3 covers 14 residues.

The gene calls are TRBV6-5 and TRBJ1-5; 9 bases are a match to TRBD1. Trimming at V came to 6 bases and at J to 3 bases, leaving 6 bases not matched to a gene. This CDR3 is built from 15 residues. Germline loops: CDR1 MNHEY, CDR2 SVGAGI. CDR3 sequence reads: CASSNRGLDNQPQHF. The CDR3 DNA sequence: TGTGCCAGCAGCAACAGGGGGCTCGACAATCAGCCCCAGCATTTT.

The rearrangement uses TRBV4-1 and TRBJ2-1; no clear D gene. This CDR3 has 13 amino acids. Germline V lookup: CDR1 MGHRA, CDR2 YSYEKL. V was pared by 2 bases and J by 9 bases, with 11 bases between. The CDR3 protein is CASSQIYRGEQFF. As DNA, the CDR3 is TGCGCCAGCAGCCAAATATACCGCGGTGAGCAGTTCTTC.

CDR3: CASSPTSSGRRTQYF. The CDR3 DNA reads TGTGCCAGCAGCCCCACCTCCAGCGGAAGGCGTACGCAGTATTTT. The V and J genes are TRBV9 and TRBJ2-3, with D possibly being TRBD2 (5 bases). V was shortened by 4 bases and J by 8 bases, with 20 bases between the two germline ends. Germline loops: CDR1 SGDLS, CDR2 YYNGEE. This CDR3 has 15 amino acids.

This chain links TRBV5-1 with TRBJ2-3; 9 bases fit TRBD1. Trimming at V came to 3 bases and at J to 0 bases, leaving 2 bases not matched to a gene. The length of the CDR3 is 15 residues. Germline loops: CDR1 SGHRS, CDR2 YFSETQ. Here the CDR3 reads CASSWTGASTDTQYF. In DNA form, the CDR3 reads TGCGCCAGCAGCTGGACAGGGGCTAGCACAGATACGCAGTATTTT.

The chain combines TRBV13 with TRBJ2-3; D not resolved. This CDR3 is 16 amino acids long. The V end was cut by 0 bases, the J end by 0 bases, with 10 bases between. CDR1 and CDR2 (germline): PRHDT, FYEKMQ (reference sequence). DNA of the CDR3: TGTGCCAGCAGCTTAGGTGATCTAAGCAGCACAGATACGCAGTATTTT. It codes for CASSLGDLSSTDTQYF.

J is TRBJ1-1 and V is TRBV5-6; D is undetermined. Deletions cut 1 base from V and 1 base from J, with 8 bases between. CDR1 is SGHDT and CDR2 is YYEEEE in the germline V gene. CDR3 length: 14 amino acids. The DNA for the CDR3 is TGTGCCAGCAGCTTGCCCCCCTCGAACACTGAAGCTTTCTTT. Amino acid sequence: CASSLPPSNTEAFF.

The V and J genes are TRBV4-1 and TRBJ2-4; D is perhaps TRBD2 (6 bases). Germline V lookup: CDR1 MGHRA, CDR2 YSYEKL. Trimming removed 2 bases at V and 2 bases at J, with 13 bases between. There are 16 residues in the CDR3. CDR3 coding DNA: TGCGCCAGCAGCCAACCCATGGGGGGTACCAAAAACATTCAGTACTTC. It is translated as CASSQPMGGTKNIQYF.

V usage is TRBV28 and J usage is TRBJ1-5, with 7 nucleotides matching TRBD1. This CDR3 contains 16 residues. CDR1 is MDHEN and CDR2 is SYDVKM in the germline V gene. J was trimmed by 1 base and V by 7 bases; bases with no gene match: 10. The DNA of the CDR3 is TGTGCCAGCAATGAGGGGGCGCTAATCAGCAATCAGCCCCAGCATTTT. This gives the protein CASNEGALISNQPQHF.